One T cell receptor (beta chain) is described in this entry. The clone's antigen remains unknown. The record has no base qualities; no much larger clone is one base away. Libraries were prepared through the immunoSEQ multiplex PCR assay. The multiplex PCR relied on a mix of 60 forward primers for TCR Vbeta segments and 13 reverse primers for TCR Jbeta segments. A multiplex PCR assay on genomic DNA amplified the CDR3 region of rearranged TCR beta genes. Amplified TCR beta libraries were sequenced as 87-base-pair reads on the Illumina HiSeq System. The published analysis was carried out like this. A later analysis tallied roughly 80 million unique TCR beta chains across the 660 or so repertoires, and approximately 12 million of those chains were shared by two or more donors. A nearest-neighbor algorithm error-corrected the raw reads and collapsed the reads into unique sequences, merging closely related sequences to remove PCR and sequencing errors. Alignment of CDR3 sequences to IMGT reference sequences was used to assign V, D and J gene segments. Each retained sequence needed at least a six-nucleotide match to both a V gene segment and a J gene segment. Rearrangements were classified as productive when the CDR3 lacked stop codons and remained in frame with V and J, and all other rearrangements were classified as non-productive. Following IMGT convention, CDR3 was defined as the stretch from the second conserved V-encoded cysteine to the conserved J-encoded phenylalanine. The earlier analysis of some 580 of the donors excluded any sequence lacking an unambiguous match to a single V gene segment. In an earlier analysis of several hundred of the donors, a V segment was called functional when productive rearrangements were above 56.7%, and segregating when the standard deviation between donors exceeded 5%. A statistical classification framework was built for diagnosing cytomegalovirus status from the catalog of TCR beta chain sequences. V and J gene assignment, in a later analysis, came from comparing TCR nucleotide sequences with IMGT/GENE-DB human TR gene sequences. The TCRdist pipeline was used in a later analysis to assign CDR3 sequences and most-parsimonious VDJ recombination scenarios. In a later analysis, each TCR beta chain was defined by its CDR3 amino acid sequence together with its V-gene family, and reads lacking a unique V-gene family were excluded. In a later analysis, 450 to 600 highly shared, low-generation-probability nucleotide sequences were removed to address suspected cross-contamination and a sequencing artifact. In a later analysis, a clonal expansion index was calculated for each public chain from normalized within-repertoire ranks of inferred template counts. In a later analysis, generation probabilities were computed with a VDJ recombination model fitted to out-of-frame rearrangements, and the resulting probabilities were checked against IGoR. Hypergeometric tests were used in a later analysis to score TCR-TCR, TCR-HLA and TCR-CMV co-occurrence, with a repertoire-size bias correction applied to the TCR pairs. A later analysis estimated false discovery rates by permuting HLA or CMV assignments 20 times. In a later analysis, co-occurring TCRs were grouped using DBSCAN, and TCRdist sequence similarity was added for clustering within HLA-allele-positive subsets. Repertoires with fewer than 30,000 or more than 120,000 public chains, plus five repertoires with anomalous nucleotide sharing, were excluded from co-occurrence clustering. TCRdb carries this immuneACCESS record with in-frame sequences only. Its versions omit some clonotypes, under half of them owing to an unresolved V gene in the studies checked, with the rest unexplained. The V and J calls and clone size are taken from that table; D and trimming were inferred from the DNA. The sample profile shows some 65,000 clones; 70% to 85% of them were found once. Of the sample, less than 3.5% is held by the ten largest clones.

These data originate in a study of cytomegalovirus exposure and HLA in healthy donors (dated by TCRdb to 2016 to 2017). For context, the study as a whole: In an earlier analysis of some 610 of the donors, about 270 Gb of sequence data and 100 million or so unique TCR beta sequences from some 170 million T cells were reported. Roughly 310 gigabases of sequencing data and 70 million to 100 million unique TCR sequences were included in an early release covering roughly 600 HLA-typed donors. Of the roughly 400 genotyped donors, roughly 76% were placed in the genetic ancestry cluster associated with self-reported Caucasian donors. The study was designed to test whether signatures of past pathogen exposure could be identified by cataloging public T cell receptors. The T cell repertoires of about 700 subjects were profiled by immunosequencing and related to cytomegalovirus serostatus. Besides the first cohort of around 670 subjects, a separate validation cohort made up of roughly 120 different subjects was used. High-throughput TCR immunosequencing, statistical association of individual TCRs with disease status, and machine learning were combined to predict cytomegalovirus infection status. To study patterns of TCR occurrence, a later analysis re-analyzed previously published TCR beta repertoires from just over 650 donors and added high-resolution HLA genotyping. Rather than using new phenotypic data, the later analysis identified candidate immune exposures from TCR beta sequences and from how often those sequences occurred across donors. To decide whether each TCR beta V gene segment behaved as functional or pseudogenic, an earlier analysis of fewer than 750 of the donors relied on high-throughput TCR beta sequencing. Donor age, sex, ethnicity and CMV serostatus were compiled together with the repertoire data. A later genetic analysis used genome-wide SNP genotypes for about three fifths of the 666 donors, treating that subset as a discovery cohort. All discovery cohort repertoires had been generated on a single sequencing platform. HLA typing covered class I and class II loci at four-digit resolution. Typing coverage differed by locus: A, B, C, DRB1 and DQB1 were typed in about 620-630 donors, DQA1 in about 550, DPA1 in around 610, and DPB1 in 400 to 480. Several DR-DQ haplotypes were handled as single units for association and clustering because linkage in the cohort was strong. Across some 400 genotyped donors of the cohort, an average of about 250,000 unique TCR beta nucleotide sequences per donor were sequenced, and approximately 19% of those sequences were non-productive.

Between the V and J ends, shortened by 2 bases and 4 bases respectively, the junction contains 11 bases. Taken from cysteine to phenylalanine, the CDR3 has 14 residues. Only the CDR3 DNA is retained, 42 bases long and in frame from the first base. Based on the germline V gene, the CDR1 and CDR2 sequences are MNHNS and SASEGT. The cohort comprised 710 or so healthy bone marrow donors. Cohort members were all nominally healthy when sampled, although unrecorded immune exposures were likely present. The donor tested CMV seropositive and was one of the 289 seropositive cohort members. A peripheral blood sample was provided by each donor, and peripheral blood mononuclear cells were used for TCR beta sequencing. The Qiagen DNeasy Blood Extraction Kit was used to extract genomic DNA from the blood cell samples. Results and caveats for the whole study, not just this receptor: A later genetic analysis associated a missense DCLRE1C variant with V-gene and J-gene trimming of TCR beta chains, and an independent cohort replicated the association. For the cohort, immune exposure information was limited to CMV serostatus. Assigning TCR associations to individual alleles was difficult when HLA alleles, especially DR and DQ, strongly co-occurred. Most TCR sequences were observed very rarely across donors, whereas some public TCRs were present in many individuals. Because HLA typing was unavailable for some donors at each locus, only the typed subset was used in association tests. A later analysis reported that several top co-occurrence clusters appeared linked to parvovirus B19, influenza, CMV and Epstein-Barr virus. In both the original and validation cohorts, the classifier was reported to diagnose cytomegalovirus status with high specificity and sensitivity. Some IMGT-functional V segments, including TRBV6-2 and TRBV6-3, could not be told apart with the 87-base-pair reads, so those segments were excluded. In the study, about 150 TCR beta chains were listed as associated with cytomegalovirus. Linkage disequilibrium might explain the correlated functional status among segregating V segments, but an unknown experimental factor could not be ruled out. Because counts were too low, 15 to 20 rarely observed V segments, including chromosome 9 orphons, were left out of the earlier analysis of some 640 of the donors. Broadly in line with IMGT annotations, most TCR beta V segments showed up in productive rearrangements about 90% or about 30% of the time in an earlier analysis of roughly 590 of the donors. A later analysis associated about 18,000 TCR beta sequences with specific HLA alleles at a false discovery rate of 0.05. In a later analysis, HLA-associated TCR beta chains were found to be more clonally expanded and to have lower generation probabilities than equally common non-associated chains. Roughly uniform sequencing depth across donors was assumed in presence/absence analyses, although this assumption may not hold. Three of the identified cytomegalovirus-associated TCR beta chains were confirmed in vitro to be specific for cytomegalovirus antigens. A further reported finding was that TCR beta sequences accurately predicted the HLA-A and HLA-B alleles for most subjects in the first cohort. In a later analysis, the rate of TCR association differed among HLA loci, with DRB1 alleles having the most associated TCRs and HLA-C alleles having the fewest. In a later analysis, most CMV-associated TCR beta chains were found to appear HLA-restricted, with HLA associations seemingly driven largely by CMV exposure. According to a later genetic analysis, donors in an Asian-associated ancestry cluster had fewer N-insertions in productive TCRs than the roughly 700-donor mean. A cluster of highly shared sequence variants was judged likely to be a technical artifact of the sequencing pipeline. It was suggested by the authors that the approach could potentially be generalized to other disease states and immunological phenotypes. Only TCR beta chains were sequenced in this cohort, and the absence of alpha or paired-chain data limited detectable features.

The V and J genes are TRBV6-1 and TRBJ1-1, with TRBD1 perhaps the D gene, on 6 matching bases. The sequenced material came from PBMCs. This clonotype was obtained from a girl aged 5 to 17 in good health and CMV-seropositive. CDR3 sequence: CASSESGGVTEAFF. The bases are TGTGCCAGCAGTGAATCGGGGGGCGTCACTGAAGCTTTCTTT.